Here is one T cell receptor beta chain with its context. Germline CDR1 is MNHNS and CDR2 is SASEGT. The CDR3 is 13 residues long. The V end was cut by 4 bases, the J end by 4 bases, with 10 bases between. Sequencing used immunoSEQ multiplex PCR; TCRdb keeps in-frame clones, though not all of them. The sample records about 170,000 clones, roughly nine tenths being singletons. The study drew the donors from its roughly 130-subject validation cohort, separate from the roughly 700-subject first cohort. This sample stems from a study of cytomegalovirus exposure and HLA in healthy donors. The rearrangement links TRBV6-1 to TRBJ1-2; D is ambiguous. The sample taken for sequencing was PBMCs. The origin of this receptor is a woman in her 30s in good health and CMV-seronegative. DNA for the CDR3: TGTGCCAGCAGTGTTGAGGGAGGCTATGGCTACACCTTC. It is translated as CASSVEGGYGYTF.